Shown below are 26 T cell receptor beta chains from a single sample sequenced in a study of T and B cells in COVID-19 patients. TRB was amplified from approximately 250-480 ng of blood genomic DNA. TRB rearrangements were amplified by multiplex PCR with BIOMED2 TRB-A/B primers. MiXCR, applied by TCRdb to the multiplex PCR reads, yields one record per CDR3 protein. The sample lists over 7,000 distinct CDR3 sequences, 25% to 35% seen once, with about 22% in the top ten. The sample taken for sequencing was blood. These receptors all come from a human donor with active COVID-19.

The chain couples TRBV7-6 to TRBJ1-1; 10 nucleotides align to TRBD1. Trimming at V came to 1 base and at J to 6 bases, leaving 11 bases not matched to a gene. This CDR3 has 17 amino acids. The germline gives CDR1 SGHVS, CDR2 FNYEAQ. The CDR3, as DNA: TGTGCCAGCAGCTTAGATCTCCGGGACAGGGGCAGCGCTGAAGCTTTCTTT. Translating gives CASSLDLRDRGSAEAFF.

Concerning this clonotype itself: One end of the junction is discordant with germline, which a read error may explain. The CDR3, as DNA: TGCGCCAGCAGATTGGAAGGGACAGGGGGCACCTTC. Protein product: CASRLEGTGGTF. V gene TRBV5-1 combines with J gene TRBJ1-2, with 11 bases identical to TRBD1. CDR1 and CDR2 from the germline V gene are SGHRS and YFSETQ. This CDR3 has 12 amino acids. Together with reference TRBV5-1 and TRBJ1-2, the CDR3 gives the full variable domain: KAGVTQTPRYLIKTRGQQVTLSCSPISGHRSVSWYQQTPGQGLQFLFEYFSETQRNKGNFPGRFSGRQFSNSRSEMNVSTLELGDSALYLCASRLEGTGGTFGSGTRLTVV.

In its sample, this clonotype ranks as medium-sized. The J gene is TRBJ2-7, the V gene TRBV6-5; maybe TRBD2 (5 bases). The CDR3 length is 11 residues. Trimming shortened V by 8 bases and J by 3 bases, and 8 bases separated the two germline ends. CDR1 MNHEY and CDR2 SVGAGI come from the germline V gene. This CDR3 is CASHGNYEQYF. Written as DNA, the CDR3 is TGTGCCAGCCACGGGAACTACGAGCAGTACTTC.

This clonotype was recorded a few times. This chain uses TRBV20-1 with TRBJ2-2; TRBD2 matches 9 bases. Germline CDR1 is DFQATT and CDR2 is SNEGSKA (reference sequence). This CDR3 is built from 15 residues. The V and J ends lost 6 bases and 1 base, in that order; junction bases with no gene match: 6. CDR3 residues: CSAGNSGGNTGELFF. CDR3 in DNA: TGCAGTGCGGGAAATAGCGGGGGGAACACCGGGGAGCTGTTTTTT.

This clonotype was recorded once. The gene calls are TRBV13 and TRBJ1-6; D gene unclear. The CDR3 sequence is 15 residues long. Germline lookup yields CDR1 PRHDT and CDR2 FYEKMQ (reference sequence). Trimming took off 4 bases at V and 10 bases at J, with 17 bases between the two ends. CDR3 DNA sequence: TGTGCCAGCAGCTCCCCACAGTCCCTACGATCACCCCTCCACTTT. Its protein is CASSSPQSLRSPLHF.

This chain joins TRBV6-4 and TRBJ1-6; unclear D gene. V dropped 2 bases and J dropped 7 bases, with 3 bases sitting between them. Germline V gives CDR1 MRHNA, CDR2 SNTAGT. The CDR3 has 12 residues. This CDR3 reads CASSDGNSPLHF. The CDR3 bases are TGTGCCAGCAGTGACGGAAATTCACCCCTCCACTTT.

The CDR3 loop is CASSHPVTRDRVRETQYF. The CDR3, as DNA: TGCGCCAGCAGTCACCCCGTAACCCGGGACAGGGTTAGGGAGACCCAGTACTTC. V is TRBV23-1 and J is TRBJ2-5; 9 bases are a match to TRBD1. TRBV23-1 is treated as an ORF (open reading frame) with a function not yet certain. Trimming at V came to 3 bases and at J to 5 bases, leaving 16 bases not matched to a gene. This CDR3 has 18 residues.

This clonotype is categorized as medium-sized. The J gene is TRBJ2-1, the V gene TRBV15, with D possibly TRBD2 on 6 matching bases. The CDR3 extends over 13 amino acids. Germline V CDR1 and CDR2: LNHNV, YYDKDF (reference sequence). Trimming left V 3 bases short and J 5 bases short, with 8 bases between. The CDR3 DNA is TGTGCCACCAGCAGCGGAGGGAACAATGAGCAGTTCTTC. It encodes CATSSGGNNEQFF.

This clonotype ranks as large. V usage is TRBV29-1 and J usage is TRBJ2-1; D is unresolved. V was shortened by 2 bases and J by 4 bases, with 12 bases between the two germline ends. Germline V gives CDR1 SQVTM, CDR2 ANQGSEA. The CDR3 sequence is 14 residues long. This chain's CDR3 is CSVERARAYNEQFF. The CDR3 DNA sequence: TGCAGCGTTGAAAGGGCACGGGCGTACAATGAGCAGTTCTTC.

The V gene is TRBV5-4, the J gene TRBJ2-5, with 8 bases matching TRBD2. V shed 2 bases, J shed 4 bases, and the junction held 7 bases outside the gene matches. This CDR3 spans 15 amino acids. CDR1 is SGHNT, CDR2 YYREEE, per germline (reference sequence). CDR3 bases: TGTGCCAGCAGCTTCGGGGGGGGGCTGGGAGAGACCCAGTACTTC. Amino acids: CASSFGGGLGETQYF.

Regarding this clonotype: This may stem from a read error, because a much larger clone lies one nucleotide away. The chain recombines TRBV5-4 with TRBJ2-7; D might be TRBD1 or TRBD2, each matching 5 bases. CDR3 size: 13 residues. The germline CDR1 and CDR2 sequences are SGHNT and YYREEE (reference sequence). The V gene lost 0 bases and the J gene lost 5 bases, with 9 bases spanning the gap. The CDR3 DNA is TGTGCCAGCAGCTTGGGTGGGGGTAACGAGCAGTACTTC. This gives the protein CASSLGGGNEQYF.

The gene calls are TRBV27 and TRBJ2-5; 8 bases agree with TRBD2. This CDR3 has 15 amino acids. The junction had 15 bases not matched to a gene; V was cut back by 8 bases and J by 7 bases. Per the germline V gene, CDR1 is MNHEY and CDR2 is SMNVEV (reference sequence). The CDR3 loop is CASGTYGGAGGTQYF. DNA of the CDR3: TGTGCCAGCGGCACCTACGGGGGGGCCGGGGGGACCCAGTACTTC.

The chain links TRBV5-4 to TRBJ1-2, with D unclear. The CDR3 runs to 13 residues. The germline V and J ends were trimmed by 5 bases and 5 bases, with 13 bases remaining between them. From germline, CDR1 is SGHNT and CDR2 YYREEE (reference sequence). The CDR3 sequence is CASRQSGLYGYTF. The CDR3 bases are TGTGCCAGCAGACAATCAGGACTTTATGGCTACACCTTC.

The chain carries TRBV6-5 and TRBJ2-3, with TRBD1 matching 7 bases. The CDR3 contains 15 residues. Germline assignment: CDR1 MNHEY and CDR2 SVGAGI. After removal of 4 bases from V and 3 bases from J, the junction contained 7 bases not matched to a gene. This CDR3 is CASSSPGQRTDTQYF. DNA for the CDR3: TGTGCCAGCAGTTCCCCGGGACAGAGGACAGATACGCAGTATTTT.

V and J are TRBV5-6 and TRBJ2-1; D not resolved. Trimming removed 2 bases from V and 8 bases from J, with 11 bases in between. Germline V gives CDR1 SGHDT, CDR2 YYEEEE. This CDR3 has 13 amino acids. CDR3 region: CASSFAGGDEQFF. The DNA for the CDR3 is TGTGCCAGCAGCTTTGCCGGCGGTGATGAGCAGTTCTTC. The whole variable domain, remainder taken from reference TRBV5-6 and TRBJ2-1, is DAGVTQSPTHLIKTRGQQVTLRCSPKSGHDTVSWYQQALGQGPQFIFQYYEEEERQRGNFPDRFSGHQFPNYSSELNVNALLLGDSALYLCASSFAGGDEQFFGPGTRLTVL.

This clonotype is deemed medium-sized. The chain couples TRBV6-5 to TRBJ2-5; D is possibly TRBD1 or TRBD2 (6 bases each). Trimming cost V 6 bases and J 5 bases, with 13 bases left between them. The germline gives CDR1 MNHEY, CDR2 SVGAGI. The CDR3 sequence is 13 residues long. CDR3: CASRGAGLETQYF. The CDR3 DNA reads as TGTGCCAGCAGGGGGGCGGGGTTGGAGACCCAGTACTTC.

This sequence joins TRBV6-1 and TRBJ1-2; TRBD1 matches 11 bases. V lost 8 bases, J lost 5 bases, and 4 bases stayed unmatched. The CDR3 runs 13 residues. Germline V gene sequence: CDR1 MNHNS, CDR2 SASEGT. The CDR3 DNA reads as TGTGCCAGCCGCCGGGACAGGGGGTATGGCTACACCTTC. Encoded protein: CASRRDRGYGYTF.

The rearrangement links TRBV20-1 to TRBJ2-1; possibly TRBD1 or TRBD2 for D (5 bases each). The CDR3 is 15 residues long. From germline, CDR1 is DFQATT and CDR2 SNEGSKA (reference sequence). The ends were cut back, 1 base at V and 2 bases at J, with 12 bases in the middle. CDR3 protein: CSARGDQGTYNEQFF. In DNA form, the CDR3 reads TGCAGTGCTAGAGGGGACCAGGGTACCTACAATGAGCAGTTCTTC.

This clonotype is termed medium-sized (0.01 to 0.1%). The chain employs TRBV18 and TRBJ2-2; no reliable D call. There are 14 residues in the CDR3. CDR1 is KGHSH and CDR2 is LQKENI in the germline V gene. V lost 2 bases to trimming and J lost 3 bases, with 7 bases between them. As DNA, the CDR3 is TGTGCCAGCTCACCAAATCTGGACACCGGGGAGCTGTTTTTT. Protein product: CASSPNLDTGELFF.

The V gene is TRBV6-1, the J gene TRBJ2-3; TRBD2 is a possible D gene (7 bases). CDR1 MNHNS and CDR2 SASEGT come from the germline V gene. Trimming took 7 bases from V and 2 from J, leaving 19 bases between them. The CDR3 consists of 16 residues. CDR3 protein: CASTITAGATTDTQYF. The DNA of the CDR3 is TGTGCCAGCACCATCACTGCGGGGGCCACCACAGATACGCAGTATTTT.

The chain is built from TRBV20-1 and TRBJ2-2; D possibly matches TRBD1 or TRBD2 (5 bases each). V lost 4 bases, J lost 4 bases, and 13 bases lay in between. The germline V gene has CDR1 DFQATT and CDR2 SNEGSKA (reference sequence). CDR3 size: 14 residues. CDR3 sequence reads: CSATPWGFTGELFF. The CDR3 DNA is TGCAGTGCTACTCCCTGGGGGTTCACCGGGGAGCTGTTTTTT.

The V gene is TRBV5-1, the J gene TRBJ2-3, with TRBD2 identical over 11 bases. Germline V gene sequence: CDR1 SGHRS, CDR2 YFSETQ. Trimming cost V 2 bases and J 2 bases; bases outside gene matches: 10. CDR3 length equals 18 residues. Here the CDR3 DNA reads TGCGCCAGCAGCTTTAGGGCTAGCGGGGGGCTATCCACAGATACGCAGTATTTT. It specifies CASSFRASGGLSTDTQYF.

This clonotype was observed a few times. The chain links TRBV15 to TRBJ1-5; TRBD1 matches 8 bases. This CDR3 has 20 residues. The V and J ends lost 1 base and 0 bases, in that order; junction bases with no gene match: 14. Germline lookup yields CDR1 LNHNV and CDR2 YYDKDF (reference sequence). The CDR3 protein is CATSRAPATGVTYSNQPQHF. CDR3 bases: TGTGCCACCAGCAGAGCGCCGGCGACAGGGGTTACTTATAGCAATCAGCCCCAGCATTTT.

Sample share makes this clonotype medium-sized. The chain links TRBV19 to TRBJ2-1, with D perhaps assigned TRBD1 or TRBD2 (6 bases each). Trimming removed 0 bases at V and 5 bases at J, with 20 bases between. Germline CDR1 is LNHDA and CDR2 is SQIVND (reference sequence). The CDR3 runs 18 residues. This chain's CDR3 is CASSIERNGGRWDNEQFF. The CDR3 DNA reads as TGTGCCAGTAGTATAGAAAGAAACGGGGGCCGCTGGGACAATGAGCAGTTCTTC.

A note on this clonotype: A junction boundary mismatches the germline segment, possibly from a read error. The V and J genes are TRBV15 and TRBJ1-2, with 8 bases matching TRBD1. Germline CDR1 LNHNV, CDR2 YYDKDF (reference sequence). CDR3 size: 15 residues. The CDR3 protein is CATSGDRGSFYGYTF. CDR3 DNA sequence: TGTGCCACCAGCGGAGACAGGGGATCCTTCTATGGCTACACCTTC.

By share, this clonotype ranks as medium-sized. This rearrangement joins TRBV5-4 to TRBJ2-7; D might be TRBD1 (5 bases). This CDR3 contains 14 residues. The V gene's germline CDR1 is SGHNT and CDR2 YYREEE (reference sequence). Trimming removed 0 bases from V and 0 bases from J, with 7 bases in between. The CDR3: CASSLDRSSYEQYF. The CDR3 region has the DNA TGTGCCAGCAGCTTGGACAGGTCCTCCTACGAGCAGTACTTC.